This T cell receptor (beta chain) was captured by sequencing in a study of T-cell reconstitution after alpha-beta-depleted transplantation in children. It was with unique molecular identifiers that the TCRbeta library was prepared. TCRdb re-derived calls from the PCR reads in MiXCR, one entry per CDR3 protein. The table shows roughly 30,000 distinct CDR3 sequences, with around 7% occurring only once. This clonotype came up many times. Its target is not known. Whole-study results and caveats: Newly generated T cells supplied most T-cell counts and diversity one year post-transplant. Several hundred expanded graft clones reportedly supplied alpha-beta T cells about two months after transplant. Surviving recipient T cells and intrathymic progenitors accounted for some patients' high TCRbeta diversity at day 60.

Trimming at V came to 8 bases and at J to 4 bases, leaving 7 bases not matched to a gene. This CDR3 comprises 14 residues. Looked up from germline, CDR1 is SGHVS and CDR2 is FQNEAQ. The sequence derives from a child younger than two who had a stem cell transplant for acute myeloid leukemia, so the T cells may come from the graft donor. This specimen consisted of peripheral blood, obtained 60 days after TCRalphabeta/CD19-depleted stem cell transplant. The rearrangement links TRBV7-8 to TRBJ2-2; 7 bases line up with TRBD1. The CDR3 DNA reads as TGTGCCAGCTCTCCGGGACAGATCACCGGGGAGCTGTTTTTT. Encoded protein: CASSPGQITGELFF. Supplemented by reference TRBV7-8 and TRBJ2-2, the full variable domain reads GAGVSQSPRYKVAKRGQDVALRCDPISGHVSLFWYQQALGQGPEFLTYFQNEAQLDKSGLPSDRFFAERPEGSVSTLKIQRTQQEDSAVYLCASSPGQITGELFFGEGSRLTVL.